Below are 25 T cell receptor beta chains sequenced from a single sample in a study of blood T cell repertoires in COVID-19. This table comes from immunoSEQ multiplex PCR, and its TCRdb copy is limited to in-frame clones, with some not included. Altogether about 280,000 clones are present, about four fifths being singletons, with the ten largest covering approximately 5%. Sample: PBMCs or T cells enriched from blood (not recorded which). The receptors stem from a man between 35 and 55 years old who had been exposed to COVID-19.

The J gene is TRBJ1-1, the V gene TRBV25-1; 7 positions match TRBD1. The V gene end was trimmed by 6 bases and the J gene end by 5 bases; junction bases not matched to a gene: 9. CDR1 is MGHDK and CDR2 is SYGVNS in the germline V gene. The CDR3 is 14 residues long. In nucleotides, the CDR3 is TGTGCCAGCAGCCGACAGGGCGGGTGGACTGAAGCTTTCTTT. Translated: CASSRQGGWTEAFF.

The gene calls are TRBV27 and TRBJ1-1; perhaps TRBD1 as D (5 bases). V was shortened by 1 base and J by 5 bases, with 17 bases between the two germline ends. Germline loops: CDR1 MNHEY, CDR2 SMNVEV (reference sequence). The CDR3 sequence is 16 residues long. In DNA form, the CDR3 reads TGTGCCAGCAGTTTATGGAGGGGCGGGGGTTCAACTGAAGCTTTCTTT. Translated: CASSLWRGGGSTEAFF.

The chain combines TRBV25-1 with TRBJ2-1; tentative D call: TRBD2 (6 bases). The V and J ends lost 6 bases and 5 bases respectively, with 20 bases between them. The CDR3 loop spans 16 amino acids. The germline V gene encodes CDR1 MGHDK and CDR2 SYGVNS. The CDR3 sequence is CASSAMGGGPHNEQFF. The CDR3 nucleotides read TGTGCCAGCAGCGCTATGGGAGGCGGGCCGCACAATGAGCAGTTCTTC.

This chain joins TRBV11-2 and TRBJ2-2; D remains ambiguous. Per germline, CDR1 SGHAT and CDR2 FQNNGV. V lost 6 bases to trimming and J lost 6 bases, with 11 bases between them. The CDR3 sequence is 13 residues long. The CDR3 DNA reads TGTGCCAGCAGGCCCCTTGGAGCCGGGGAGCTGTTTTTT. Residues: CASRPLGAGELFF.

The rearrangement uses TRBV19 and TRBJ2-7, with 7 positions matching TRBD1. This CDR3 has 13 residues. The germline V gene encodes CDR1 LNHDA and CDR2 SQIVND (reference sequence). The ends lost 5 bases at V and 3 bases at J; junction bases unmatched: 4. CDR3 protein: CASSQGVYYEQYF. Written as DNA, the CDR3 is TGTGCCAGTAGTCAGGGGGTTTACTACGAGCAGTACTTC.

This chain joins TRBV21-1 and TRBJ2-5; the D call TRBD1 from the table was never checked on the DNA. TRBV21-1 is flagged as a pseudogene. The CDR3 is 16 amino acids. The CDR3 coding sequence is TGTGCCAGCAGCAAACCCCGATCAGGTTTCGGAGAGACCCAGTACTTC. It is translated as CASSKPRSGFGETQYF.

The chain joins TRBV13 to TRBJ1-2; 10 positions agree with TRBD1. Germline CDR1 reads PRHDT; CDR2 reads FYEKMQ (reference sequence). The junction had 1 base not matched to a gene; V was cut back by 3 bases and J by 0 bases. The CDR3 loop spans 15 amino acids. CDR3 DNA sequence: TGTGCCAGCAGCTTGACAGGGGGCCCTAACTATGGCTACACCTTC. Protein: CASSLTGGPNYGYTF. The variable domain in full, completed from reference TRBV13 and TRBJ1-2, reads AAGVIQSPRHLIKEKRETATLKCYPIPRHDTVYWYQQGPGQDPQFLISFYEKMQSDKGSIPDRFSAQQFSDYHSELNMSSLELGDSALYFCASSLTGGPNYGYTFGSGTRLTVV.

This chain links TRBV3-1 (or the pseudogene TRBV3-2) with TRBJ1-6, with 10 bases identical to TRBD1. V was clipped by 8 bases and J by 7 bases; unmatched bases: 5. Germline V lookup: CDR1 LGHDT, CDR2 YNNKEL (reference sequence). CDR3 length: 14 residues. CDR3 nucleotide sequence: TGTGCCAGCGCTGGGACAGGGGCAAATTCACCCCTCCACTTT. It is translated as CASAGTGANSPLHF.

The rearrangement joins TRBV2 to TRBJ2-1; unclear D gene. Germline CDR1 SNHLY, CDR2 FYNNEI. Trimming pared 5 bases from V and 10 bases from J, leaving 18 bases between. This CDR3 has 14 amino acids. CDR3 protein: CASSPRGQSTEQFF. CDR3 nucleotide sequence: TGTGCCAGCAGTCCCCGCGGCCAATCGACCGAGCAGTTCTTC.

This sequence joins TRBV5-1 and TRBJ1-1, with TRBD1 matching 7 bases. The CDR3 length is 14 residues. The V segment lost 4 bases and the J segment 1 base; nucleotides outside the gene matches: 4. CDR1 and CDR2 (germline): SGHRS, YFSETQ. In nucleotides, the CDR3 is TGCGCCAGCAGCCCTAGGACAGGGAACACTGAAGCTTTCTTT. It encodes CASSPRTGNTEAFF.

The chain has TRBV5-6 and TRBJ2-5; a possible D gene is TRBD2 (5 bases). V was cut by 4 bases and J by 5 bases, with 21 bases left in between. The germline gives CDR1 SGHDT, CDR2 YYEEEE. This CDR3 is built from 16 residues. CDR3 sequence reads: CASSLFSGIRSETQYF. Here the CDR3 DNA reads TGTGCCAGCAGCCTCTTCTCCGGGATTAGGTCCGAGACCCAGTACTTC.

The V and J genes are TRBV3-1 (or the pseudogene TRBV3-2) and TRBJ2-3; D gene uncertain. There are 13 residues in the CDR3. Deletions cut 3 bases from V and 5 bases from J, with 9 bases between. The germline CDR1 and CDR2 sequences are LGHDT and YNNKEL (reference sequence). CDR3 bases: TGTGCCAGCAGCCAGCTTTTCGGAGATACGCAGTATTTT. It translates to CASSQLFGDTQYF.

Only a few counts were recorded for this clone. The rearrangement joins TRBV6-5 to TRBJ2-7; tentatively, D is TRBD2 (5 bases). CDR1 is MNHEY, CDR2 SVGAGI, per germline. There are 15 residues in the CDR3. The CDR3 sequence is CAVYGVGVRSYEQYF. The CDR3 DNA sequence: TGTGCGGTCTATGGGGTGGGAGTACGGTCCTACGAGCAGTACTTC.

About this clone itself: This sample also contains other DNA sequences that code for the same CDR3. The gene calls are TRBV7-3 and TRBJ2-7, with 9 bases identical to TRBD1. V was clipped by 5 bases and J by 2 bases; unmatched bases: 4. CDR3 size: 14 residues. Germline V gene sequence: CDR1 SGHTA, CDR2 FQGTGA. CDR3 DNA sequence: TGTGCCAGCAGCCCGGGACAGGGCGCCTACGAGCAGTACTTC. This translates into CASSPGQGAYEQYF.

This chain connects TRBV7-3 to TRBJ1-2; 8 positions agree with TRBD1. CDR1 SGHTA and CDR2 FQGTGA come from the germline V gene. V lost 4 bases, J lost 7 bases, and 14 bases stayed unmatched. The CDR3 has 16 amino acids. The CDR3 DNA sequence: TGTGCCAGCAGCTCGACGACAGGGGCCGGCGGTACTGGCTACACCTTC. Translation gives CASSSTTGAGGTGYTF.

This chain connects TRBV19 to TRBJ1-3; a possible D gene is TRBD1 (5 bases). Trimming shortened V by 7 bases and J by 1 base, and 11 bases separated the two germline ends. CDR3 length: 14 amino acids. The germline V gene encodes CDR1 LNHDA and CDR2 SQIVND (reference sequence). The CDR3 sequence is CASTSGYSGNTIYF. In DNA, the CDR3 is TGTGCCAGTACTTCAGGGTATTCTGGAAACACCATATATTTT.

The chain combines TRBV2 with TRBJ1-1; D is unclear. Trimming cost V 10 bases and J 5 bases, with 17 bases left between them. This CDR3 contains 13 residues. Germline assignment: CDR1 SNHLY and CDR2 FYNNEI. Here the CDR3 DNA reads TGTGCCATCGTCCGGGAGAGAGGAACTGAAGCTTTCTTT. It is translated as CAIVRERGTEAFF. Full variable domain (rest looked up from reference TRBV2 and TRBJ1-1): EPEVTQTPSHQVTQMGQEVILRCVPISNHLYFYWYRQILGQKVEFLVSFYNNEISEKSEIFDDQFSVERPDGSNFTLKIRSTKLEDSAMYFCAIVRERGTEAFFGQGTRLTVV.

The chain uses TRBV6-1 and TRBJ1-2; unclear D gene. Looked up from germline, CDR1 is MNHNS and CDR2 is SASEGT. Trimming stripped 0 bases from V and 6 bases from J, with 11 bases between. CDR3 length equals 14 residues. CDR3 DNA sequence: TGTGCCAGCAGTGAAGCGTCGGGGAATAATGGCTACACCTTC. This encodes CASSEASGNNGYTF.

CDR3 nucleotides: TGCGCCAGCAGCACCTGGACAGGGTCCTGGATGGATACGCAGTATTTT. It specifies CASSTWTGSWMDTQYF. The chain joins TRBV5-1 to TRBJ2-3; 8 bases are shared with TRBD1. Trimming cost V 4 bases and J 6 bases; bases outside gene matches: 13. CDR3 length equals 16 residues. Germline V lookup: CDR1 SGHRS, CDR2 YFSETQ. The entire variable domain, with the rest obtained from reference TRBV5-1 and TRBJ2-3, is as follows: KAGVTQTPRYLIKTRGQQVTLSCSPISGHRSVSWYQQTPGQGLQFLFEYFSETQRNKGNFPGRFSGRQFSNSRSEMNVSTLELGDSALYLCASSTWTGSWMDTQYFGPGTRLTVL.

J is TRBJ1-2 and V is TRBV19, with D perhaps TRBD1 (5 bases). The CDR3 has 14 residues. Per the germline V gene, CDR1 is LNHDA and CDR2 is SQIVND (reference sequence). Trimming left V 7 bases short and J 8 bases short, with 20 bases between. The CDR3 protein is CASNQDTALFGYTF. The DNA of the CDR3 is TGTGCCAGTAACCAGGACACGGCCCTTTTCGGCTACACCTTC.

The rearrangement joins TRBV3-1 (or the pseudogene TRBV3-2) to TRBJ2-1, with TRBD2 identical over 11 bases. The CDR3 extends over 15 amino acids. Losses at the gene ends were 3 bases for V and 4 bases for J; bases not matched to a gene: 2. The germline CDR1 and CDR2 sequences are LGHDT and YNNKEL (reference sequence). The CDR3: CASSQIAGGYNEQFF. For the CDR3, the DNA is TGTGCCAGCAGCCAGATAGCGGGAGGGTACAATGAGCAGTTCTTC.

V is TRBV27 and J is TRBJ1-2, with 9 positions matching TRBD1. The CDR3 consists of 13 residues. The ends lost 2 bases at V and 6 bases at J; junction bases unmatched: 1. Germline V gene sequence: CDR1 MNHEY, CDR2 SMNVEV (reference sequence). Written as DNA, the CDR3 is TGTGCCAGCAGTTTAAGGACAGGGGATGGCTACACCTTC. Encoded protein: CASSLRTGDGYTF.

This clone was found once. This sequence joins TRBV9 and TRBJ2-5; TRBD2 matches at 11 bases. The V segment lost 0 bases and the J segment 4 bases; nucleotides outside the gene matches: 5. Per germline, CDR1 SGDLS and CDR2 YYNGEE. CDR3 length equals 16 residues. The CDR3 loop is CASSVDQGTSGETQYF. DNA for the CDR3: TGTGCCAGCAGCGTAGACCAGGGGACTAGCGGAGAGACCCAGTACTTC.

V gene TRBV9 combines with J gene TRBJ1-1; perhaps TRBD1 as D (5 bases). The CDR3 runs 13 residues. Germline-derived CDR1 and CDR2 are SGDLS and YYNGEE. Trimming shortened V by 0 bases and J by 8 bases, and 11 bases separated the two germline ends. The CDR3 nucleotides read TGTGCCAGCAGCGTAGCTTACGGGGGGGAAGCTTTCTTT. Its translation is CASSVAYGGEAFF.

V and J are TRBV6-1 and TRBJ2-1; 10 nucleotides align to TRBD2. Losses at the gene ends were 1 base for V and 14 bases for J; bases not matched to a gene: 11. The length of the CDR3 is 15 residues. Looked up from germline, CDR1 is MNHNS and CDR2 is SASEGT. This CDR3 reads CASSEELAGPRGEFF. The CDR3 nucleotides are TGTGCCAGCAGTGAAGAACTAGCGGGACCGCGGGGAGAGTTCTTC.